This T cell receptor (beta chain) stems from a study of T cells in Graves' hyperthyroidism and ophthalmopathy. Across the whole study: Initial diagnosis, before any treatment, was when peripheral blood was collected.

Amplification targeted TCR beta CDR3 regions from RNA transcripts. With the HTBI primer set, the TCR CDR3 went through a first round of RT-PCR. TCRdb reprocessed the multiplex PCR reads via MiXCR and lists one record per CDR3 protein. The sample consists of about 680,000 distinct CDR3 sequences, under 45% of them appearing once. There are many counts of this clonotype. The CDR3 has 14 residues. Germline V CDR1 and CDR2: DFQATT, SNEGSKA (reference sequence). V lost 5 bases, J lost 4 bases, and 5 bases stayed unmatched. Across 18 months, stable Graves' hyperthyroidism was marked by no progression to ophthalmopathy. PBMCs were sourced from more than 9 ml fresh peripheral blood.

The V gene is TRBV20-1, the J gene TRBJ1-6; 7 bases are shared with TRBD1. This sequence originates from a woman in her thirties or forties with Graves' hyperthyroidism. Sequencing was performed on blood. This CDR3 is CSAGKQGYNSPLHF. The CDR3 DNA sequence: TGCAGTGCTGGTAAACAGGGGTATAATTCACCCCTCCACTTT.